Each of the 17 T cell receptor beta chains below was sequenced from the same sample in a study of T cell clonality in common variable immunodeficiency. Study results and caveats: Reportedly, TCR beta sequences from common variable immunodeficiency showed fewer deletions and N-nucleotide insertions.

No antigen is known for these receptors. Generated by immunoSEQ multiplex PCR, the TCRdb table keeps only in-frame clones and is missing some. The data show some 30,000 clones, none appearing only once, with around 5% held by the ten largest. The specimen sequenced was peripheral blood mononuclear cells. All receptors derive from a human donor with common variable immunodeficiency.

CDR3 sequence reads: CSAWDTYEQYF. The covered CDR3 bases are TGCAGTGCTTGGGACACCTACGAG. V and J are TRBV20-1 and TRBJ2-7, with a weak D call TRBD1 (6 bases). Read sequence stops 3 residues before the CDR3 end, and the germline J gene provides the missing end. V lost 5 bases and J lost 2, with 7 bases in between. This CDR3 is built from 11 residues. In germline, CDR1 is DFQATT, CDR2 SNEGSKA (reference sequence).

This clone was recorded many times. Sequencing ends 3 residues short of the CDR3 end; the germline J gene provides the rest. V is TRBV5-1 and J is TRBJ2-5; tentatively, D is TRBD2 (6 bases). V lost 8 bases and J 5 bases, leaving 19 bases between the germline ends. Per germline, CDR1 SGHRS and CDR2 YFSETQ. CDR3 length: 14 residues. CDR3 amino acids: CASKLLGLGETQYF. The covered CDR3 bases are TGCGCCAGTAAGCTCTTGGGACTTGGGGAGACC.

This clone occurred many times. The CDR3 end is not reached by the read, which stops 3 residues before it; the germline J gene fills it in. V gene TRBV18 combines with J gene TRBJ2-5; 9 bases agree with TRBD2. The CDR3 has 15 amino acids. Germline lookup yields CDR1 KGHSH and CDR2 LQKENI. V gave up 3 bases and J gave up 5 bases; unmatched junction bases: 7. The CDR3: CASSPSGGVGETQYF. The CDR3 DNA, read in part, is TGTGCCAGCTCACCTAGCGGGGGCGTGGGGGAGACC.

As to this clone: The CDR3 end is not reached by the read, which stops 3 residues before it; the germline J gene fills it in. The chain couples TRBV7-8 to TRBJ2-5; 7 nucleotides line up with TRBD2. CDR3 length: 17 amino acids. Per the germline V gene, CDR1 is SGHVS and CDR2 is FQNEAQ. V lost 4 bases to trimming and J lost 4 bases; unmatched junction nucleotides: 15. CDR3 sequence reads: CASSSGGRSGLSETQYF. CDR3 DNA, as far as it was read: TGTGCCAGCAGCTCCGGGGGGAGGAGTGGGTTATCAGAGACC.

This clone has only a few counts. The CDR3 extends 3 residues past the end of the read, so its final part is completed from the germline J gene. The V call is TRBV6-2 or TRBV6-3, the J call TRBJ2-1, with TRBD1 identical over 9 bases. The CDR3 extends over 16 amino acids. V lost 5 bases, J lost 2 bases, and 7 bases stayed unmatched. The germline V gene encodes CDR1 MNHEY and CDR2 SVGEGT. The CDR3 reads CASSRRTGAPYNEQFF. Partial CDR3 DNA: TGTGCCAGCAGTCGACGGACAGGGGCCCCCTACAATGAG.

This clone came up many times. The sequence runs out 3 residues before the end of the CDR3; the remainder is reconstructed from the germline J gene. This sequence joins TRBV10-3 and TRBJ2-7; tentatively, D is TRBD1 (5 bases). The CDR3 is 14 amino acids. V was trimmed by 6 bases and J by 0 bases, leaving 12 bases between them. From germline, CDR1 is ENHRY and CDR2 SYGVKD. CDR3 DNA, as far as it was read: TGTGCCATCAGGCCATTGACAGACTCCTACGAG. Encoded protein: CAIRPLTDSYE. The whole CDR3 sequence reads CAIRPLTDSYEQYF.

This clone was seen a few times. Read sequence stops 3 residues before the CDR3 end, and the germline J gene provides the missing end. This sequence joins TRBV7-6 and TRBJ1-6; D may be TRBD1 (6 bases). The V and J ends lost 5 bases and 3 bases respectively, with 8 bases between them. Germline lookup yields CDR1 SGHVS and CDR2 FNYEAQ. The CDR3 is 14 residues long. This CDR3 reads CASSPDSYNSPLHF. The covered CDR3 bases are TGTGCCAGCAGCCCGGACAGCTATAATTCACCC.

In regard to this clone: Read data end 3 residues before the CDR3 end; the end is taken from the germline J gene. The chain employs TRBV6-2 or TRBV6-3 and TRBJ2-1, with 8 bases fitting TRBD1. From germline, CDR1 is MNHEY and CDR2 SVGEGT. The junction had 11 bases not matched to a gene; V was cut back by 4 bases and J by 9 bases. CDR3 length: 15 amino acids. The sequenced part of the CDR3 DNA is TGTGCCAGCAGTTTACCCGGGACAGGCCGGGGTGAG. Amino acids: CASSLPGTGRGE. The whole CDR3 protein reads CASSLPGTGRGEQFF.

Points on this clone: The read falls 3 residues short of the CDR3 end, and the missing part is taken from the germline J gene. The chain combines TRBV7-9 with TRBJ1-2; D is unresolved. Germline values: CDR1 SEHNR, CDR2 FQNEAQ (reference sequence). The CDR3 extends over 14 amino acids. Trimming took 1 base from V and 0 from J, leaving 6 bases between them. CDR3 DNA (partial): TGTGCCAGCAGCTTAGTTACAGCTAACTATGGC. Amino acids: CASSLVTANYG. The full CDR3 protein is CASSLVTANYGYTF.

The sample holds a few counts of this clone. The read gets to within 3 residues of the CDR3 end, and the germline J gene fills in the rest. V is TRBV6-2 or TRBV6-3 and J is TRBJ1-5, with 7 nucleotides matching TRBD1. The ends lost 8 bases at V and 6 bases at J; junction bases unmatched: 7. The CDR3 is made up of 13 amino acids. Germline assignment: CDR1 MNHEY and CDR2 SVGEGT. The CDR3 here is CASRDRPLQPQHF. The part of the CDR3 DNA that was read is TGTGCCAGCCGGGACAGACCCCTTCAGCCC.

A remark on this clone: The read gets to within 3 residues of the CDR3 end, and the germline J gene fills in the rest. The chain employs TRBV7-3 and TRBJ2-5; D is perhaps TRBD1 (5 bases). The V end lost 4 bases, the J end lost 4 bases, and 13 bases lay between the germline ends. Germline-derived CDR1 and CDR2 are SGHTA and FQGTGA. This CDR3 contains 14 residues. CDR3 in amino acids: CASSYDSLAETQYF. CDR3 DNA, as far as it was read: TGTGCCAGCAGCTACGACAGTTTGGCAGAGACC.

This clone was seen at least ten times. The CDR3 end falls 3 residues outside the read, so it is completed with the germline J gene. This chain connects TRBV5-1 to TRBJ1-5; 7 bases match TRBD1. The V gene's germline CDR1 is SGHRS and CDR2 YFSETQ. V dropped 4 bases and J dropped 7; count of bases not matched to a gene: 8. This CDR3 is 14 amino acids long. The covered CDR3 bases are TGCGCCAGCAGCCTTGGAGGGGGCAGGCAGCCC. Its protein product is CASSLGGGRQP. From start to end, the CDR3 is CASSLGGGRQPQHF.

Points on this clone: Sequencing ends 3 residues short of the CDR3 end; the germline J gene provides the rest. The rearrangement joins TRBV2 to TRBJ2-7; D perhaps matches TRBD2 (6 bases). V shed 11 bases and J shed 0 bases, with 14 bases lying between them. There are 13 residues in the CDR3. CDR1 is SNHLY, CDR2 FYNNEI, per germline. The CDR3 region is CAGGTSSSYEQYF. CDR3 DNA (partial): TGTGCCGGGGGGACTTCCAGCTCCTACGAG.

This clone was recorded many times. From the germline J gene comes the end of the CDR3, since the read stops 3 residues before it. The chain is built from TRBV19 and TRBJ1-2, with 9 bases fitting TRBD1. Trimming cost V 8 bases and J 7 bases; bases outside gene matches: 5. In germline, CDR1 is LNHDA, CDR2 SQIVND (reference sequence). The CDR3 has 12 amino acids. The sequenced CDR3 bases are TGTGCCAGTCGGACAGGGGCCGTTGGC. Translated: CASRTGAVG. The full CDR3 protein is CASRTGAVGYTF.

This clone has at least ten counts. The observed sequence ends 3 residues before the CDR3 terminus, with the missing tail filled in from the germline J gene. This sequence joins TRBV18 and TRBJ2-6, with 8 bases matching TRBD1. The CDR3 length is 17 residues. Germline trimming cut 3 bases from V and 3 bases from J; bases unmatched to any gene: 7. CDR1 is KGHSH and CDR2 is LQKENI in the germline V gene. The CDR3 sequence: CASSPGTGRDGANVLTF. The sequenced CDR3 bases are TGTGCCAGCTCACCCGGGACAGGAAGGGATGGGGCCAACGTC.

This clone was seen more than once but under ten times. The observed sequence ends 3 residues before the CDR3 terminus, with the missing tail filled in from the germline J gene. The chain combines TRBV30 with TRBJ1-5; no clear D. This CDR3 is built from 14 residues. In germline, CDR1 is GTSNPN, CDR2 SVGIG (reference sequence). V was trimmed by 2 bases and J by 0 bases, leaving 8 bases between them. The CDR3 spells CAWSRGYSNQPQHF. The CDR3 bases that were read are TGTGCCTGGAGTCGGGGATATAGCAATCAGCCC.

About this clone: The observed sequence ends 3 residues before the CDR3 terminus, with the missing tail filled in from the germline J gene. V is TRBV6-1 and J is TRBJ1-2; 7 bases match TRBD1. CDR3 length equals 13 residues. CDR1 is MNHNS, CDR2 SASEGT, per germline. CDR3 bases read: TGTGCCAGCAGTGAGTTTCCAGGGGGAGGC. It yields the protein CASSEFPGGG. The whole CDR3 sequence is CASSEFPGGGYTF.